This is a list of T cell receptor beta chains from one sample in a study of CD8 T cells in Susac syndrome. Each CDR3 protein gets one entry after TCRdb re-called the immunoSEQ multiplex PCR reads with MiXCR. Among 230,000 or so distinct CDR3 sequences listed, approximately 95% were seen once. The sequencing input was CD4+ T cells from PBMCs. These receptors were collected from a human donor with multiple sclerosis. Each CDR3 is given with its conserved first and last residue. Fields, in order: clone size, D gene, J gene, V gene, CDR3 DNA, CDR3 protein. A D gene is named only where the DNA matches it firmly. Where a row states a size, it is once, few, many or the class of an expanded clone; other rows omit it.

>NA|TRBD2|TRBJ2-2|TRBV5-1
TGCGCCAGCAGCTTGGAATCGGGACTAGCGGGAGCTGTCGGGGAGCTGTTTTTT
CASSLESGLAGAVGELFF
>NA|NA|TRBJ2-7|TRBV20-1
TGCAGTGCTAGAGATTATAGGGCAGGGGCCTACGAGCAGTACTTC
CSARDYRAGAYEQYF
>NA|NA|TRBJ2-7|TRBV30
TGTGCCTGGAGTCCAGCCTCCTACGAGCAGTACTTC
CAWSPASYEQYF
>NA|TRBD2|TRBJ2-3|TRBV3-1
TGTGCCACCCTAGCGGGGGAAATCACAGATACGCAGTATTTT
CATLAGEITDTQYF
>NA|TRBD1|TRBJ1-6|TRBV29-1
TGCAGCGTCACAATCGGACAGGGAAATTCACCCCTCCACTTT
CSVTIGQGNSPLHF
>NA|TRBD2|TRBJ2-2|TRBV29-1
TGCAGCGTCAGGACTAGCGGGGCTGTCACCGGGGAGCTGTTTTTT
CSVRTSGAVTGELFF
>NA|NA|TRBJ1-2|TRBV20-1
TGCAGTGCTAGAAAACAGCCCCATGGCTACACCTTC
CSARKQPHGYTF
>few|TRBD2|TRBJ2-4|TRBV29-1
TGCAGCGTCCAACTAGCGGGACCGGTCATTAAAAACATTCAGTACTTC
CSVQLAGPVIKNIQYF
>NA|NA|TRBJ1-3|TRBV29-1
TGCAGCGTTGTTACTGGAAACACCATATATTTT
CSVVTGNTIYF
>NA|TRBD1|TRBJ2-1|TRBV30
TGTGCTCTTGACAGGGGGCAGAGAGATGAGCAGTTCTTC
CALDRGQRDEQFF
>NA|NA|TRBJ2-1|TRBV12-3/TRBV12-4
TGTGCCAGCAGCCCCCGCGAGAAGCAGTTCTTC
CASSPREKQFF
>once|NA|TRBJ2-7|TRBV7-9
TGTGCCAGCCACGGGGACTCACCCCCCTACGAGCAGTACTTC
CASHGDSPPYEQYF
>NA|NA|TRBJ2-7|TRBV15
TGTGCCACCAGCTCGGGCCAAACCTACGAGCAGTACTTC
CATSSGQTYEQYF
>NA|TRBD1|TRBJ2-7|TRBV29-1
TGCAGCGTTGTCCGGGACAGGGGGCGCGAGCAGTACTTC
CSVVRDRGREQYF
>NA|NA|TRBJ2-7|TRBV3-1
TGTGCCAGCAGCCAAGATCAGGGAGGACTAACCAACGAGCAGTACTTC
CASSQDQGGLTNEQYF
>NA|TRBD1|TRBJ1-1|TRBV7-2
TGTGCCAGCAGTTCTTGGACAGGGGACACTGAAGCTTTCTTT
CASSSWTGDTEAFF
>NA|NA|TRBJ2-3|TRBV10-3
TGTGCCATCAGTGGTGAAAGGGGCACAGATACGCAGTATTTT
CAISGERGTDTQYF
>NA|NA|TRBJ2-3|TRBV3-1
TGTGCCAGCAGCCAACTAGAGCGTGGTACGCAGTATTTT
CASSQLERGTQYF
>once|NA|TRBJ2-7|TRBV5-1
TGCGCCAGCAGCTTGGTACCGGAGGCGGTCGCCTACGAGCAGTACTTC
CASSLVPEAVAYEQYF
>NA|NA|TRBJ2-7|TRBV29-1
TGCAGCGTTCAACAGGGTGGCTCCTACGAGCAGTACTTC
CSVQQGGSYEQYF
>NA|TRBD1|TRBJ2-1|TRBV6-4
TGTGCCAGCAGTCTCCGTCCCGGGACAGGGACGGCCAATGAGCAGTTCTTC
CASSLRPGTGTANEQFF
>NA|NA|TRBJ2-5|TRBV9
TGTGCCAGCAGCGTTTCCAGCAAGACTCAAGAGACCCAGTACTTC
CASSVSSKTQETQYF
>NA|NA|TRBJ2-7|TRBV13
TGTGCCAGCAGCTTGAGGGCCGCCTACGAGCAGTACTTC
CASSLRAAYEQYF
>NA|NA|TRBJ2-1|TRBV15
TGTGCCACCAACCGGGATGAGCAGTTCTTC
CATNRDEQFF
>NA|TRBD1|TRBJ1-2|TRBV3-1
TGTGCCAGCAGCCAAACCGACAGGGACGACGGCTACACCTTC
CASSQTDRDDGYTF
>NA|NA|TRBJ2-7|TRBV20-1
TGCAGTGCGGGGGACTTTGGGGACGAGCAGTACTTC
CSAGDFGDEQYF
>NA|TRBD2|TRBJ2-3|TRBV20-1
TGCAGTGCCGTGACTAGCGGGAGTCGGAAAGATACGCAGTATTTT
CSAVTSGSRKDTQYF
>NA|NA|TRBJ1-2|TRBV12-3/TRBV12-4
TGTGCCAGCTCTTATTACTATGGCTACACCTTC
CASSYYYGYTF
>once|TRBD1|TRBJ1-5|TRBV2
TGTGCCAGCAGTGGTGGACAGGACAATCAGCCCCAGCATTTT
CASSGGQDNQPQHF
>NA|NA|TRBJ2-7|TRBV4-1
TGCGCCAGCAGCCGAACGGGAAAGCCCTACGAGCAGTACTTC
CASSRTGKPYEQYF
>NA|NA|TRBJ1-4|TRBV30
TGTGCCTCGGGCCGTCCGGCAAAACTGTTTTTT
CASGRPAKLFF
>once|TRBD1|TRBJ2-7|TRBV2
TGTGCCAGCAGACTCTCGGGACAGGGGTCTACCGAGCAGTACTTC
CASRLSGQGSTEQYF
>NA|TRBD1|TRBJ1-3|TRBV20-1
TGCAGTGCTAGAGTCGCTGACAGGGGGCCTGGAAACACCATATATTTT
CSARVADRGPGNTIYF
>NA|TRBD1|TRBJ2-2|TRBV20-1
TGCAGTGCTCGACAGGGGAATCTTGGGACCGGGGAGCTGTTTTTT
CSARQGNLGTGELFF
>NA|TRBD1|TRBJ2-7|TRBV29-1
TGCAGCGTTGAAAATCGAGGGACAGGCTCCTACGAGCAGTACTTC
CSVENRGTGSYEQYF
>NA|TRBD1|TRBJ1-1|TRBV12-3/TRBV12-4
TGTGCCAGCGTCGGACAGGGGAACACTGAAGCTTTCTTT
CASVGQGNTEAFF
>NA|TRBD2|TRBJ2-1|TRBV7-9
TGTGCCAGCAGCCTTTTAGCGGGGGCGGTTGAGCAGTTCTTC
CASSLLAGAVEQFF
>once|NA|TRBJ2-1|TRBV24-1
TGTGCCACCAGTGATTTAAGGGACAACAATGAGCAGTTCTTC
CATSDLRDNNEQFF
>NA|NA|TRBJ1-2|TRBV29-1
TGCAGCGTTGAAGATCTTGACAGCCTTAACTATGGCTACACCTTC
CSVEDLDSLNYGYTF
>NA|TRBD2|TRBJ2-7|TRBV23-1
TGCGCCAGCAGCAAGGGACTAGCGGGTTTATACGAGCAGTACTTC
CASSKGLAGLYEQYF
>once|NA|TRBJ1-1|TRBV20-1
TGCAGTGCCAGACCTCCGGGGGCCCCCGAAGCTTTCTTT
CSARPPGAPEAFF
>NA|TRBD2|TRBJ2-3|TRBV5-1
TGCGCCAGCAGCTCCACCGGGACTAGCGGGAGACGGATCACAGATACGCAGTATTTT
CASSSTGTSGRRITDTQYF